The 9 T cell receptor beta chains listed next were all sequenced from one sample in a study of coeliac disease. Study-level findings and limits: Active celiac intraepithelial and lamina propria samples had lower TRB and TRG clonality than control samples.

Libraries were prepared by immunoSEQ multiplex PCR; TCRdb keeps only in-frame clonotypes and omits some of them. There are 3,000 to 4,000 clones in the sample; roughly 68% occur only once, and 4.5% to 6% lies in the top ten. These receptors have no identified antigens. The sequencing input was intraepithelial lymphocytes from the gut. The receptors here all came from a woman aged 60-70 years with active celiac disease.

As DNA, the CDR3 is TGTGCCAGCAGCCGGGGACTAGCGGATTACAATGAGCAGTTCTTC. This gives the protein CASSRGLADYNEQFF. The V gene is TRBV7-2, the J gene TRBJ2-1, with 11 bases fitting TRBD2. With V trimmed by 5 bases and J by 4 bases, 4 bases remained unmatched. The CDR3 sequence is 15 residues long. Germline loops: CDR1 SGHTA, CDR2 FQGNSA.

The chain carries TRBV7-3 and TRBJ2-5, with 9 bases matching TRBD1. The germline CDR1 and CDR2 sequences are SGHTA and FQGTGA. This CDR3 has 14 amino acids. The V gene end was trimmed by 4 bases and the J gene end by 4 bases; junction bases not matched to a gene: 4. The CDR3 reads CASSSTGGIETQYF. The CDR3, as DNA: TGTGCCAGCAGCTCTACAGGGGGCATAGAGACCCAGTACTTC.

The rearrangement uses TRBV19 and TRBJ2-5; 8 bases are a match to TRBD2. V was clipped by 3 bases and J by 1 base; unmatched bases: 7. Germline CDR1 and CDR2: LNHDA and SQIVND (reference sequence). The length of the CDR3 is 16 residues. Here the CDR3 DNA reads TGTGCCAGTAGTATTTTGGCTAGCGGGTCCCAAGAGACCCAGTACTTC. It encodes CASSILASGSQETQYF.

This chain links TRBV5-1 with TRBJ1-1; maybe TRBD1 (5 bases). CDR1 and CDR2 (germline): SGHRS, YFSETQ. The CDR3 has 17 residues. V lost 1 base to trimming and J lost 6 bases, with 22 bases between them. The CDR3 bases are TGCGCCAGCAGCTTGATCTATGGAGGGACGGCTCGCGCTGAAGCTTTCTTT. Protein sequence: CASSLIYGGTARAEAFF. The whole variable domain, filled in from reference TRBV5-1 and TRBJ1-1, reads KAGVTQTPRYLIKTRGQQVTLSCSPISGHRSVSWYQQTPGQGLQFLFEYFSETQRNKGNFPGRFSGRQFSNSRSEMNVSTLELGDSALYLCASSLIYGGTARAEAFFGQGTRLTVV.

This clone occurred a few times. The genes are TRBV5-4 and TRBJ2-5; 11 bases map to TRBD2. The CDR3 consists of 17 residues. Per germline, CDR1 SGHNT and CDR2 YYREEE (reference sequence). The V and J ends lost 5 bases and 4 bases, in that order; junction bases with no gene match: 13. DNA for the CDR3: TGTGCCAGCAGTTCCCGGAGACTAGCGGGGCTAGGAGAGACCCAGTACTTC. It specifies CASSSRRLAGLGETQYF.

The rearrangement links TRBV5-1 to TRBJ1-1; D is perhaps TRBD1 (6 bases). V lost 7 bases, J lost 1 base, and 11 bases lay in between. The CDR3 totals 13 residues. Germline CDR1 and CDR2: SGHRS and YFSETQ. CDR3 amino acids: CASSEQGNTEAFF. In DNA, the CDR3 is TGCGCCAGCTCCGAACAGGGGAACACTGAAGCTTTCTTT.

This clone was picked up one time. V gene TRBV7-2 combines with J gene TRBJ2-3, with 14 bases aligning to TRBD2. J was trimmed by 7 bases and V by 4 bases; bases with no gene match: 10. CDR1 and CDR2 (germline): SGHTA, FQGNSA. The CDR3 is 17 amino acids. For the CDR3, the DNA is TGTGCCAGCAGCTCACTACCGGGACTAGCGGGAGAGAATACGCAGTATTTT. Translated, it gives CASSSLPGLAGENTQYF.

The genes are TRBV7-2 and TRBJ1-5; D gene uncertain. The CDR3 totals 13 residues. Germline CDR1 SGHTA, CDR2 FQGNSA. With 6 bases removed from V and 6 bases from J, the gap between germline ends came to 12 bases. CDR3 protein: CASSFWGGQPQHF. The DNA of the CDR3 is TGTGCCAGCAGTTTCTGGGGAGGTCAGCCCCAGCATTTT.

This chain uses TRBV30 with TRBJ1-5; D gene uncertain. The V gene lost 1 base and the J gene lost 7 bases, with 11 bases spanning the gap. The germline CDR1 and CDR2 sequences are GTSNPN and SVGIG (reference sequence). The CDR3 length is 13 residues. The CDR3 spells CAWSAGPGQPQHF. DNA of the CDR3: TGTGCCTGGAGTGCCGGACCGGGACAGCCCCAGCATTTT.